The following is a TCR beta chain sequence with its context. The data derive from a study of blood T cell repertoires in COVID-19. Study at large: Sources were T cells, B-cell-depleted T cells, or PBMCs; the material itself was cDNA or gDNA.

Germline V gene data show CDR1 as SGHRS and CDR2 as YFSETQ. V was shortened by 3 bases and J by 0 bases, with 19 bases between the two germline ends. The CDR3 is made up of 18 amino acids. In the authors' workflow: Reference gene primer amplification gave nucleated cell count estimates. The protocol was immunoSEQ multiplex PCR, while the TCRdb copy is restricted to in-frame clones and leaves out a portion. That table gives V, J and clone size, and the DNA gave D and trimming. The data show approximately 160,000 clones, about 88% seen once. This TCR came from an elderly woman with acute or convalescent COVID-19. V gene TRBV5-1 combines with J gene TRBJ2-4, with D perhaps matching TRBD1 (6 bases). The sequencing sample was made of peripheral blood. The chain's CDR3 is CASSYEVQGRRAKNIQYF. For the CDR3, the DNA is TGCGCCAGCAGCTACGAAGTACAGGGCCGCCGAGCCAAAAACATTCAGTACTTC.